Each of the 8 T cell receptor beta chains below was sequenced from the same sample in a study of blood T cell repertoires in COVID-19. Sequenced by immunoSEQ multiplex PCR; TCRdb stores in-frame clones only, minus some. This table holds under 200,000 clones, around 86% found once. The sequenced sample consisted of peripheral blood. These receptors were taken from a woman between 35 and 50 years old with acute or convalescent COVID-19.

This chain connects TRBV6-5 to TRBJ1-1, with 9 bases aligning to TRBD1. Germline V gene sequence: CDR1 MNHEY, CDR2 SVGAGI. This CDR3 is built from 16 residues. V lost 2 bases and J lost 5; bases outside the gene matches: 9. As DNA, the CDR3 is TGTGCCAGCAGTTACGGGACAGGGAATCTGAGGACTGAAGCTTTCTTT. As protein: CASSYGTGNLRTEAFF.

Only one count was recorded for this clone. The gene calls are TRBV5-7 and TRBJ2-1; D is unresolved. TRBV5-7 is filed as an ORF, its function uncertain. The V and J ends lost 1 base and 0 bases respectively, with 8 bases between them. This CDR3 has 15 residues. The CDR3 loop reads CASSLCPSSYNEQFF. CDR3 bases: TGTGCCAGCAGCTTGTGTCCGAGCTCCTACAATGAGCAGTTCTTC.

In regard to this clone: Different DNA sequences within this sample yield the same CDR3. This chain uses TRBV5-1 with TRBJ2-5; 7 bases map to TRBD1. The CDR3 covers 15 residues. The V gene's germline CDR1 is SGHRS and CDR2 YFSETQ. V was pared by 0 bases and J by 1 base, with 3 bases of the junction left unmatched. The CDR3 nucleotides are TGCGCCAGCAGCTTGGCAACAGGGGCCCAAGAGACCCAGTACTTC. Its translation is CASSLATGAQETQYF.

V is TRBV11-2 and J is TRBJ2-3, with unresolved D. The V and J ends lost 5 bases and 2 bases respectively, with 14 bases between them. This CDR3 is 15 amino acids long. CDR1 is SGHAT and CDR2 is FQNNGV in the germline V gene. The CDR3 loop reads CASSPVMQYTDTQYF. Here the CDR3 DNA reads TGTGCCAGCAGCCCCGTTATGCAGTACACAGATACGCAGTATTTT.

Here the CDR3 DNA reads TGTGCCAGCAGCTGGACTAGCGGGGCCACCAACGTCCTGACTTTC. It yields the protein CASSWTSGATNVLTF. This rearrangement joins TRBV7-2 to TRBJ2-6; 12 nucleotides agree with TRBD2. The CDR3 runs to 15 residues. V was clipped by 4 bases and J by 8 bases; unmatched bases: 3. Germline assignment: CDR1 SGHTA and CDR2 FQGNSA.

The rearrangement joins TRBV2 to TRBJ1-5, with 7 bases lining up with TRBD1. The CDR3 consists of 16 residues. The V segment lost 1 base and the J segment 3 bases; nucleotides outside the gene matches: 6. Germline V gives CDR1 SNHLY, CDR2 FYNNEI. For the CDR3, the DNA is TGTGCCAGCAGTGAAGGTAGGGGGCCAAACAATCAGCCCCAGCATTTT. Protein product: CASSEGRGPNNQPQHF.

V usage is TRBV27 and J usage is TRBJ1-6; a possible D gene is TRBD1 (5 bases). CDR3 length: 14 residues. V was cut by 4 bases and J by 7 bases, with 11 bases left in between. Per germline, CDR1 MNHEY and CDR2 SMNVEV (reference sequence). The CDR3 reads CASSWGERNSPLHF. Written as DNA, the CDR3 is TGTGCCAGCAGTTGGGGGGAGCGCAATTCACCCCTCCACTTT.

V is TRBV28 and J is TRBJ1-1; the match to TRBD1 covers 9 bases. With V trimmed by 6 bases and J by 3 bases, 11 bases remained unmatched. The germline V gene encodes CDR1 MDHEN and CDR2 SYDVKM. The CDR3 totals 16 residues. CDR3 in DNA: TGTGCCAGCAGACCCGCCACAGGGGGCTCTTACACTGAAGCTTTCTTT. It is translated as CASRPATGGSYTEAFF.